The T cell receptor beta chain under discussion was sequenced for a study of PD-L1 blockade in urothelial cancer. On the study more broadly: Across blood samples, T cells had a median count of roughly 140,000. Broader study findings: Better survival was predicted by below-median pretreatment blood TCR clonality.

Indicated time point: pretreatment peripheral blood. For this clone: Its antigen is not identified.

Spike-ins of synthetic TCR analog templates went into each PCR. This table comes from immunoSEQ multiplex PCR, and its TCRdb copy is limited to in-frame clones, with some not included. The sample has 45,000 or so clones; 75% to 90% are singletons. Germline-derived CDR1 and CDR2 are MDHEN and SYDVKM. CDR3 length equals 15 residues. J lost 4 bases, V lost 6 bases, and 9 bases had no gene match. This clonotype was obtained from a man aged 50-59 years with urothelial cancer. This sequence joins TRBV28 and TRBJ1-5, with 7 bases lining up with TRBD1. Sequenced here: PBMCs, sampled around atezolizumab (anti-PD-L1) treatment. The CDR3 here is CASRRSHRGNQPQHF. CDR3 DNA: TGTGCCAGCAGACGTAGCCACAGGGGTAATCAGCCCCAGCATTTT.